This TCR beta chain was identified during a study of cytomegalovirus exposure and HLA in healthy donors. The study's findings and limits: Indistinguishable V segments, including TRBV6-2 and TRBV6-3, were excluded. A few of the chains that were CMV-associated were confirmed in vitro to be specific for CMV antigens.

Healthy bone marrow donors made up the donor group. To note about this clone: Antigen specificity is unknown.

CDR3 length: 14 residues. Between the trimmed V and J ends, which lost 3 bases and 9 bases, there was a span of 12 bases. Germline values: CDR1 MNHEY, CDR2 SMNVEV (reference sequence). PCR used 60 Vbeta primers and 13 Jbeta primers. Sequencing used immunoSEQ multiplex PCR; TCRdb keeps in-frame clones, though not all of them. The data hold some 160,000 clones, with approximately 78% observed a single time. The sequencing input was PBMCs. The chain has TRBV27 and TRBJ1-6; the D gene is possibly TRBD1 (6 bases). The clonotype originates from a woman aged 40 to 55 in good health and CMV-seropositive. The CDR3 protein is CASSLGDRTSPLHF. Written as DNA, the CDR3 is TGTGCCAGCAGTTTGGGCGACAGGACTTCACCCCTCCACTTT.